These T cell receptor beta chains were read from a single sample in a study of blood T cell repertoires in COVID-19. Using immunoSEQ multiplex PCR, the repertoire was profiled, and TCRdb retains in-frame clones only, with some absent. The table records 300,000 to 350,000 clones, 80% to 90% of them present only once. The specimen was PBMCs or T cells enriched from blood (not recorded which). Receptors originate from a man aged 30 to 45 who had recovered from COVID-19. The CDR3 runs from the conserved cysteine through the conserved F or W. Fields, in order: D gene, J gene, V gene, clone size, CDR3 DNA, CDR3 protein. A D gene is named only where the DNA matches it firmly. Expanded clones are given a class, and other clones once, few, many or no size at all.

d_call: TRBD2; j_call: TRBJ2-3; v_call: TRBV6-5; clone_size: -; cdr3_nt: TGTGCCAGCAGGCAAGGGCGGGGGGACACAGATACGCAGTATTTT; cdr3_aa: CASRQGRGDTDTQYF
d_call: TRBD2; j_call: TRBJ2-5; v_call: TRBV3-1/TRBV3-2; clone_size: -; cdr3_nt: TGTGCCAGCAGCCATCTAGCGGGGGGGCCGGAGACCCAGTACTTC; cdr3_aa: CASSHLAGGPETQYF
d_call: -; j_call: TRBJ2-7; v_call: TRBV18; clone_size: -; cdr3_nt: TGTGCCAGCTCACCTACCCGGGAAGGGTCCGAGCAGTACTTC; cdr3_aa: CASSPTREGSEQYF
d_call: -; j_call: TRBJ1-4; v_call: TRBV3-1/TRBV3-2; clone_size: once; cdr3_nt: TGTGCCAGCAGCCAGTGGCAGGGTGGGGAAAAACTGTTTTTT; cdr3_aa: CASSQWQGGEKLFF
d_call: TRBD1; j_call: TRBJ1-1; v_call: TRBV30; clone_size: -; cdr3_nt: TGTGCCTGGAGTGTACAGGGGGACACTGAAGCTTTCTTT; cdr3_aa: CAWSVQGDTEAFF
d_call: TRBD2; j_call: TRBJ2-5; v_call: TRBV19; clone_size: -; cdr3_nt: TGTGCCAGTAGTTTAGGACTAGCGGGGTGGGAGACCCAGTACTTC; cdr3_aa: CASSLGLAGWETQYF
d_call: TRBD1; j_call: TRBJ1-5; v_call: TRBV12-5; clone_size: -; cdr3_nt: TGTGCTACGACCGGGACAGGGGGCAATCAGCCCCAGCATTTT; cdr3_aa: CATTGTGGNQPQHF
d_call: TRBD1; j_call: TRBJ2-1; v_call: TRBV5-1; clone_size: -; cdr3_nt: TGCGCCAGCAGCCAAGGGACAGACAGCAATGAGCAGTTCTTC; cdr3_aa: CASSQGTDSNEQFF
d_call: TRBD1; j_call: TRBJ2-7; v_call: TRBV18; clone_size: -; cdr3_nt: TGTGCCAGCTCACCCCCGGGACAGGGCGGAGAGCAGTACTTC; cdr3_aa: CASSPPGQGGEQYF
d_call: TRBD1; j_call: TRBJ1-4; v_call: TRBV3-1/TRBV3-2; clone_size: -; cdr3_nt: TGTGCCAGCAGCCAAGACAGGGGGCTTAGGCCAACTAATGAAAAACTGTTTTTT; cdr3_aa: CASSQDRGLRPTNEKLFF
d_call: TRBD1; j_call: TRBJ2-1; v_call: TRBV15; clone_size: -; cdr3_nt: TGTGCCACCAGCAGAGGAGACAGGGTGGGCTACAATGAGCAGTTCTTC; cdr3_aa: CATSRGDRVGYNEQFF
d_call: -; j_call: TRBJ1-1; v_call: TRBV7-9; clone_size: once; cdr3_nt: TGTGCCAGTTCACACAGCATGAACACTGAAGCTTTCTTT; cdr3_aa: CASSHSMNTEAFF
d_call: TRBD1; j_call: TRBJ1-5; v_call: TRBV7-9; clone_size: -; cdr3_nt: TGTGCCAGCGGCCGGGACAGGGTCGTAGGGCAGCCCCAGCATTTT; cdr3_aa: CASGRDRVVGQPQHF
d_call: TRBD1; j_call: TRBJ1-2; v_call: TRBV5-8; clone_size: few; cdr3_nt: TGTGCCAGCAGCCGACGACAGGGGGCTAGCTATGGCTACACCTTC; cdr3_aa: CASSRRQGASYGYTF
d_call: -; j_call: TRBJ1-5; v_call: TRBV10-3; clone_size: -; cdr3_nt: TGTGCCATCAGGGGGCACGGATACCGGTTTAGTTGCAATCAGCCCCAGCATTTT; cdr3_aa: CAIRGHGYRFSCNQPQHF
d_call: TRBD2; j_call: TRBJ2-2; v_call: TRBV28; clone_size: -; cdr3_nt: TGTGCCAGCGGGACTACTAACACCGGGGAGCTGTTTTTT; cdr3_aa: CASGTTNTGELFF
d_call: TRBD2; j_call: TRBJ2-7; v_call: TRBV6-5; clone_size: -; cdr3_nt: TGTGCCAGCAGTTACCGGGAGGGGGAAGGCTACGAGCAGTACTTC; cdr3_aa: CASSYREGEGYEQYF
d_call: TRBD2; j_call: TRBJ2-7; v_call: TRBV11-2; clone_size: -; cdr3_nt: TGTGCCAGCAGCTTTTCGAGCGGGGGGCCGTACGAGCAGTACTTC; cdr3_aa: CASSFSSGGPYEQYF
d_call: TRBD1; j_call: TRBJ1-2; v_call: TRBV12-5; clone_size: -; cdr3_nt: TGTGCTAGTGGTTCAGACAGGGGTAACTATGGCTACACCTTC; cdr3_aa: CASGSDRGNYGYTF
d_call: -; j_call: TRBJ1-1; v_call: TRBV10-2; clone_size: few; cdr3_nt: TGCGCCAGCACTCGCGGGGACACTGAAGCTTTCTTT; cdr3_aa: CASTRGDTEAFF
d_call: -; j_call: TRBJ1-1; v_call: TRBV21-1; clone_size: -; cdr3_nt: TGTGCCAGCCAGGGCCGGTACACTGAAGCTTTCTTT; cdr3_aa: CASQGRYTEAFF
d_call: TRBD1; j_call: TRBJ1-4; v_call: TRBV7-6; clone_size: -; cdr3_nt: TGTGCCAGCAGCCCTCAGGCAGGGGGGAATGAAAAACTGTTTTTT; cdr3_aa: CASSPQAGGNEKLFF
d_call: TRBD1; j_call: TRBJ2-5; v_call: TRBV5-8; clone_size: few; cdr3_nt: TGTGCCAGCAGCATGGACAGGGGTGAAGAGACCCAGTACTTC; cdr3_aa: CASSMDRGEETQYF
d_call: -; j_call: TRBJ1-6; v_call: TRBV27; clone_size: -; cdr3_nt: TGTGCCAGCAGACTTGAGGCCGCGGGAGCTCCCTATAATTCACCCCTCCACTTT; cdr3_aa: CASRLEAAGAPYNSPLHF
d_call: TRBD2; j_call: TRBJ2-7; v_call: TRBV28; clone_size: -; cdr3_nt: TGTGCCAGCAGTTTCGGACTAGCTATAGGTGGCGAGCAGTACTTC; cdr3_aa: CASSFGLAIGGEQYF
d_call: -; j_call: TRBJ1-5; v_call: TRBV18; clone_size: -; cdr3_nt: TGTGCCAGCTCACGACAGGGCAATCAGCCCCAGCATTTT; cdr3_aa: CASSRQGNQPQHF
d_call: -; j_call: TRBJ2-7; v_call: TRBV9; clone_size: -; cdr3_nt: TGTGCCAGCAGCGTCACAGGGGGGGTGTACGAGCAGTACTTC; cdr3_aa: CASSVTGGVYEQYF
d_call: TRBD1; j_call: TRBJ2-1; v_call: TRBV5-1; clone_size: once; cdr3_nt: TGCGCCAGCAGCTTGGTAGGACAGGGATTGGGTGAGCAGTTCTTC; cdr3_aa: CASSLVGQGLGEQFF
d_call: -; j_call: TRBJ2-3; v_call: TRBV2; clone_size: -; cdr3_nt: TGTGCCAGCAGCCTTGGCTATAGCGGACCTAGCACAGATACGCAGTATTTT; cdr3_aa: CASSLGYSGPSTDTQYF
d_call: TRBD2; j_call: TRBJ2-7; v_call: TRBV7-9; clone_size: -; cdr3_nt: TGTGCCAGCAGCTTAGTACTAGCGGGCTATTCCGAGCAGTACTTC; cdr3_aa: CASSLVLAGYSEQYF
d_call: TRBD1; j_call: TRBJ2-5; v_call: TRBV5-4; clone_size: -; cdr3_nt: TGTGCCAGCAGCAACGACAGGGATCAAGAGACCCAGTACTTC; cdr3_aa: CASSNDRDQETQYF
d_call: -; j_call: TRBJ1-1; v_call: TRBV5-1; clone_size: -; cdr3_nt: TGCGCCAGCAGTTATGACGGGGGGAACACTGAAGCTTTCTTT; cdr3_aa: CASSYDGGNTEAFF
d_call: TRBD2; j_call: TRBJ2-3; v_call: TRBV4-2; clone_size: -; cdr3_nt: TGTGCCAGCAGCCTCCAGCGGGGGATGAGGGATACGCAGTATTTT; cdr3_aa: CASSLQRGMRDTQYF
d_call: -; j_call: TRBJ1-6; v_call: TRBV7-8; clone_size: -; cdr3_nt: TGTGCCAGCAGCATACTTGGGGAGGGTCTTAGGGCACCCCTCCACTTT; cdr3_aa: CASSILGEGLRAPLHF
d_call: TRBD1; j_call: TRBJ1-3; v_call: TRBV6-1; clone_size: -; cdr3_nt: TGTGCCAGCAGTGAATCATACGGCGGACAGGGGGCAAGTGGAAACACCATATATTTT; cdr3_aa: CASSESYGGQGASGNTIYF
d_call: -; j_call: TRBJ1-5; v_call: TRBV18; clone_size: -; cdr3_nt: TGTGCCAGCTCATCGCTGGACAGTCGGAATCAGCCCCAGCATTTT; cdr3_aa: CASSSLDSRNQPQHF
d_call: -; j_call: TRBJ2-3; v_call: TRBV28; clone_size: -; cdr3_nt: TGTGCCAGCAGTTTAGGGGGGACAGCTAGCACAGATACGCAGTATTTT; cdr3_aa: CASSLGGTASTDTQYF
d_call: TRBD1; j_call: TRBJ2-1; v_call: TRBV7-3; clone_size: once; cdr3_nt: TGTGCCAGCAGCTTACCAGGGGGCAATGAGCAGTTCTTC; cdr3_aa: CASSLPGGNEQFF
d_call: TRBD2; j_call: TRBJ2-5; v_call: TRBV7-8; clone_size: -; cdr3_nt: TGTGCCAGCAGCTCAGCGGGGGGGCCTCAAGAGACCCAGTACTTC; cdr3_aa: CASSSAGGPQETQYF
d_call: -; j_call: TRBJ1-1; v_call: TRBV3-1/TRBV3-2; clone_size: -; cdr3_nt: TGTGCCAGCAGCTATCGGACAGCCGGCAACACTGAAGCTTTCTTT; cdr3_aa: CASSYRTAGNTEAFF
d_call: TRBD1; j_call: TRBJ2-7; v_call: TRBV7-2; clone_size: -; cdr3_nt: TGTGCCAGCAGCTTAGCTGGGACAGAGTACGAGCAGTACTTC; cdr3_aa: CASSLAGTEYEQYF
d_call: -; j_call: TRBJ1-5; v_call: TRBV12-3/TRBV12-4; clone_size: -; cdr3_nt: TGTGCCAGCAGTTCCCAGGATCAGCCCCAGCATTTT; cdr3_aa: CASSSQDQPQHF
d_call: -; j_call: TRBJ2-7; v_call: TRBV28; clone_size: once; cdr3_nt: TGTGCCAGCAGTTACGGACAGTCCTACGAGCAGTACTTC; cdr3_aa: CASSYGQSYEQYF
d_call: -; j_call: TRBJ2-2; v_call: TRBV9; clone_size: -; cdr3_nt: TGTGCCAGCAGCGTATTTAGGCAAGGGGTAACCGGGGAGCTGTTTTTT; cdr3_aa: CASSVFRQGVTGELFF
d_call: TRBD2; j_call: TRBJ2-3; v_call: TRBV2; clone_size: -; cdr3_nt: TGTGCCAGCAGTGAAGCCCCTGCGAGGACTAGCGGGGGCAAAACGCAGTATTTT; cdr3_aa: CASSEAPARTSGGKTQYF
d_call: -; j_call: TRBJ1-6; v_call: TRBV13; clone_size: -; cdr3_nt: TGTGCCAGCAGCTTAATGGGGGGGTTTGGGAATTCACCCCTCCACTTT; cdr3_aa: CASSLMGGFGNSPLHF
d_call: -; j_call: TRBJ2-5; v_call: TRBV6-1; clone_size: -; cdr3_nt: TGTGCCAGCAGTGAATGGAGGGAACGGACCCAGTACTTC; cdr3_aa: CASSEWRERTQYF
d_call: -; j_call: TRBJ1-1; v_call: TRBV5-1; clone_size: few; cdr3_nt: TGCGCCAGCAGCTTGTCGCAGGCAATGAACACTGAAGCTTTCTTT; cdr3_aa: CASSLSQAMNTEAFF
d_call: TRBD1; j_call: TRBJ1-1; v_call: TRBV7-9; clone_size: -; cdr3_nt: TGTGCCAGCAGCTTAACGCCGACAGGGAAGGACACTGAAGCTTTCTTT; cdr3_aa: CASSLTPTGKDTEAFF
d_call: TRBD1; j_call: TRBJ1-1; v_call: TRBV5-1; clone_size: -; cdr3_nt: TGCGCCAGCAGCTCAGGGGGGCGGGACACTGAAGCTTTCTTT; cdr3_aa: CASSSGGRDTEAFF
d_call: -; j_call: TRBJ2-7; v_call: TRBV28; clone_size: -; cdr3_nt: TGTGCCAGCAGTTCCCTGTCCCTAAACGAGCAGTACTTC; cdr3_aa: CASSSLSLNEQYF
d_call: TRBD1; j_call: TRBJ1-1; v_call: TRBV7-9; clone_size: -; cdr3_nt: TGTGCCAGCAACCAGGGGGTGGCTGAAGCTTTCTTT; cdr3_aa: CASNQGVAEAFF